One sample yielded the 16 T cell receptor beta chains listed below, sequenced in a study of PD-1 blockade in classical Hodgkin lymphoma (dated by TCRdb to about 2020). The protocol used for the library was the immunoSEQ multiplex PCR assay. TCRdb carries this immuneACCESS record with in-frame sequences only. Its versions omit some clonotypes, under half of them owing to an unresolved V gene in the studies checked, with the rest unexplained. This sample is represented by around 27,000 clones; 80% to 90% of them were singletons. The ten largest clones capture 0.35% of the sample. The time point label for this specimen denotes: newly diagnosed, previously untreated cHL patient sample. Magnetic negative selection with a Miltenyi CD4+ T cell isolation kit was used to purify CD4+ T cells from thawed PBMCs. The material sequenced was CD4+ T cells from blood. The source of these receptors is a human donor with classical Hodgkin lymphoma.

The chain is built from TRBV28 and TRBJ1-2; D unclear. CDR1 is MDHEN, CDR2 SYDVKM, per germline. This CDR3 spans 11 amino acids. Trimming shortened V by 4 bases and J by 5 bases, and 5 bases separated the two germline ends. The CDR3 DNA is TGTGCCAGCAGTTCAAATTATGGCTACACCTTC. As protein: CASSSNYGYTF.

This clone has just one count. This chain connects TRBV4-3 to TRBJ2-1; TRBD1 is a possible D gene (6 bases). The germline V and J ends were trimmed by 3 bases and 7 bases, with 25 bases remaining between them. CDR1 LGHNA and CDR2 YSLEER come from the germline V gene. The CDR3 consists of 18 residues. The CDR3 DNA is TGCGCCAGCAGCCAGGTGGGTCTGGGGGACAAGGGGTTGAATGAGCAGTTCTTC. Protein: CASSQVGLGDKGLNEQFF.

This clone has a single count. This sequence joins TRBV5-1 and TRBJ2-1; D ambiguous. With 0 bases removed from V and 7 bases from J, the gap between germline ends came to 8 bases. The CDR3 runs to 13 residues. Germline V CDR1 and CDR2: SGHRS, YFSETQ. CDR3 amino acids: CASSLDNWNEQFF. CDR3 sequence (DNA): TGCGCCAGCAGCTTGGATAATTGGAATGAGCAGTTCTTC.

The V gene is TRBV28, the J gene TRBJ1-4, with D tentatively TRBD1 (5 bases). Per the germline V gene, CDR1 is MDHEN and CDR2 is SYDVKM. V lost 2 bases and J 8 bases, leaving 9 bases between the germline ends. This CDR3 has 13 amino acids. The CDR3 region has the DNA TGTGCCAGCAGTTTACTCCAGGGCGAAAAACTGTTTTTT. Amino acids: CASSLLQGEKLFF. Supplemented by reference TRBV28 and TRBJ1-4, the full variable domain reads DVKVTQSSRYLVKRTGEKVFLECVQDMDHENMFWYRQDPGLGLRLIYFSYDVKMKEKGDIPEGYSVSREKKERFSLILESASTNQTSMYLCASSLLQGEKLFFGSGTQLSVL.

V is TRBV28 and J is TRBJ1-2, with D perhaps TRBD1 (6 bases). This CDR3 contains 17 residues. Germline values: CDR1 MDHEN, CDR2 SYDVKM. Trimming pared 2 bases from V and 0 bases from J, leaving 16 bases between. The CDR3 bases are TGTGCCAGCAGTTTAGTGGGGGGCACCGTTTCTAACTATGGCTACACCTTC. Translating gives CASSLVGGTVSNYGYTF.

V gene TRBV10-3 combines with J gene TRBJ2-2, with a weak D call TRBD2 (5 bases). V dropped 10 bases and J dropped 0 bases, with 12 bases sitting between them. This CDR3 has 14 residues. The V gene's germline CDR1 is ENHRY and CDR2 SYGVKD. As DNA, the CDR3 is TGTGCCAGTCGGCAGGAGGCGAACACCGGGGAGCTGTTTTTT. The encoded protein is CASRQEANTGELFF.

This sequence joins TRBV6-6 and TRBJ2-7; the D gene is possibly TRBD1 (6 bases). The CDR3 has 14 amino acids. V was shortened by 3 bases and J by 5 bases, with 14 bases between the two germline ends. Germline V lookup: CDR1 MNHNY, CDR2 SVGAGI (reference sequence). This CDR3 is CASSYARGFDEQYF. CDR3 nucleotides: TGTGCCAGCAGTTATGCCAGGGGTTTCGACGAGCAGTACTTC.

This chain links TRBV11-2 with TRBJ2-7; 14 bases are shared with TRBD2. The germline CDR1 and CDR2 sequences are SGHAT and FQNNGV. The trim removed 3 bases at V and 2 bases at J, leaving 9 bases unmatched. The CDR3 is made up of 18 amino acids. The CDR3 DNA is TGTGCCAGCAGCTTGATGAGACTAGCGGGAGGGCGAGCCTACGAGCAGTACTTC. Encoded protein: CASSLMRLAGGRAYEQYF.

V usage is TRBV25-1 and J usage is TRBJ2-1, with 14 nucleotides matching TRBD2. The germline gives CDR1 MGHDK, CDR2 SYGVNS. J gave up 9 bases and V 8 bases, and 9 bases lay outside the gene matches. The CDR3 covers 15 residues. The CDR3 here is CASLPGLAGAGEQFF. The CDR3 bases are TGTGCCAGCCTACCGGGACTAGCGGGAGCGGGTGAGCAGTTCTTC.

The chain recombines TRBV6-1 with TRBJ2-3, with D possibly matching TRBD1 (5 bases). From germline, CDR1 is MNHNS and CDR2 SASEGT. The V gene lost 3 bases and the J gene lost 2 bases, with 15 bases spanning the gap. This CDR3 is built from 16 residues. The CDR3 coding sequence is TGTGCCAGCAGTGAGTCTAGGGGTCTTTACACAGATACGCAGTATTTT. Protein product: CASSESRGLYTDTQYF.

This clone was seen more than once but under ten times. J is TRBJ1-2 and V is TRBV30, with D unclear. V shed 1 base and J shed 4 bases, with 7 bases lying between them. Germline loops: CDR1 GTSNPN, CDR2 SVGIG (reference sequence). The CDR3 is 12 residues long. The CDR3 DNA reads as TGTGCCTGGAGTGGGGAAACCTATGGCTACACCTTC. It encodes CAWSGETYGYTF.

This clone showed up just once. The CDR3: CASSLESSYEQYF. The CDR3 nucleotides are TGTGCCAGCAGCTTGGAGTCAAGCTACGAGCAGTACTTC. The chain joins TRBV5-4 to TRBJ2-7; no clear D. This CDR3 is 13 amino acids long. Trimming pared 0 bases from V and 3 bases from J, leaving 7 bases between. Germline V gene sequence: CDR1 SGHNT, CDR2 YYREEE (reference sequence).

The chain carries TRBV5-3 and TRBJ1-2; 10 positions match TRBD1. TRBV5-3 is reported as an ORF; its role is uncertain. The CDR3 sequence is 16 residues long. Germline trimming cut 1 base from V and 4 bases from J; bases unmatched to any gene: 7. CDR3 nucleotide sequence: TGTGCCAGAAGCTTGAGCGGACAGGGGGTTATCTATGGCTACACCTTC. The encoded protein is CARSLSGQGVIYGYTF.

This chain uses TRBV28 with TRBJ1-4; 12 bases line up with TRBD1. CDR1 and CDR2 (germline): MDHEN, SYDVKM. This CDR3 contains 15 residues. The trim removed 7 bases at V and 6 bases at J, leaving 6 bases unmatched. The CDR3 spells CASNPGQGAYEKLFF. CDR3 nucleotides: TGTGCCAGCAACCCGGGACAGGGGGCTTATGAAAAACTGTTTTTT.

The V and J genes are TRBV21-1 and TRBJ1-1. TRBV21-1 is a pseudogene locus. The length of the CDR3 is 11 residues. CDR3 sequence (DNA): TGTGCCAGTGGGTCGTACACTGAAGCTTTCTTT. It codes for CASGSYTEAFF.

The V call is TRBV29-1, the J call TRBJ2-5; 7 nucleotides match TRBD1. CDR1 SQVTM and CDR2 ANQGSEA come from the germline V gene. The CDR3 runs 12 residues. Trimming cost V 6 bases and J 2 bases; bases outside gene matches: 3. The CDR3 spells CSVGQEQETQYF. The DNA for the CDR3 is TGCAGCGTAGGACAGGAACAAGAGACCCAGTACTTC.